This TCR beta chain emerged from a study of T-cell reconstitution after alpha-beta-depleted transplantation in children. Many counts were recorded for this clonotype. Germline assignment: CDR1 SGHTA and CDR2 FQGNSA. V gave up 3 bases and J gave up 7 bases, with 10 bases separating them. This CDR3 contains 13 residues. During its preparation, the TCRbeta library received unique molecular identifiers. TCRdb passed the PCR reads through MiXCR, listing each CDR3 protein once. The profile covers around 600,000 distinct CDR3 sequences, with about 10% appearing a single time and 3.5% to 5% taken by the ten largest.

The TCR originated in a human donor who donated a stem cell graft to a child with acute myeloid leukemia. The sequences come from PBMCs from the stem cell graft donor, collected from the stem cell graft. The chain links TRBV7-2 to TRBJ2-1; TRBD2 is a possible D gene (5 bases). This CDR3 reads CASSFVERNEQFF. The DNA for the CDR3 is TGTGCCAGCAGCTTTGTCGAGCGGAATGAGCAGTTCTTC.